The clone carrying this T cell receptor beta chain was observed a handful of times. What it binds is not known. This entry comes from a study of T cells after yellow fever vaccination. Whole-study context: With SMART-Seq v4 Ultra Low Input, the fractions containing low cell numbers were prepared. Whole-study results and caveats: Detected again after the booster were most primary-vaccination clones, at 95% to 97% CD4 and roughly 88% CD8.

Each CDR3 protein gets one entry after TCRdb re-called the 5' RACE reads with MiXCR. The table records about 340,000 distinct CDR3 sequences, roughly an eighth of them present only once. Sequenced here: CD4+ T cells sorted from PBMCs, sampled 15 days after the yellow fever booster vaccination. This TCR came from a man between 18 and 29 years old who received the YFV17D yellow fever vaccine.

CDR3 nucleotides: TGTGCCAGCAGCGATCGACAGGGGAGAGGCGGCTACACCTTC. This translates into CASSDRQGRGGYTF. The J gene is TRBJ1-2, the V gene TRBV7-2; 8 bases match TRBD1. CDR1 is SGHTA and CDR2 is FQGNSA in the germline V gene. The CDR3 contains 14 residues. Trimming at V came to 5 bases and at J to 8 bases, leaving 10 bases not matched to a gene. Full variable domain (outside the CDR3, taken from reference TRBV7-2 and TRBJ1-2): GAGVSQSPSNKVTEKGKDVELRCDPISGHTALYWYRQSLGQGLEFLIYFQGNSAPDKSGLPSDRFSAERTGGSVSTLTIQRTQQEDSAVYLCASSDRQGRGGYTFGSGTRLTVV.